Following are 8 T cell receptor beta chains from one sample sequenced in a study of blood T cell repertoires in COVID-19. TCRdb's table, derived via immunoSEQ multiplex PCR, lists solely in-frame clones and lacks some. The sample includes 250,000 to 350,000 clones, roughly 91% of them seen just once. The sequenced material came from PBMCs or T cells enriched from blood (not recorded which). These receptors originate from a woman aged 45 to 65 who had been exposed to COVID-19.

DNA of the CDR3: TGTGCCAGCAGCTTAGCGGGGCCACCGGGAGACTATGGCTACACCTTC. Its protein is CASSLAGPPGDYGYTF. The chain is built from TRBV7-9 and TRBJ1-2, with D possibly matching TRBD1 (5 bases). CDR1 and CDR2 from the germline V gene are SEHNR and FQNEAQ (reference sequence). V lost 0 bases to trimming and J lost 3 bases, with 14 bases between them. The CDR3 contains 16 residues.

J is TRBJ2-3 and V is TRBV28, with unresolved D. V was cut by 5 bases and J by 0 bases, with 3 bases left in between. Germline V gene sequence: CDR1 MDHEN, CDR2 SYDVKM. This CDR3 is built from 12 residues. The CDR3 loop is CASSLSTDTQYF. CDR3 in DNA: TGTGCCAGCAGTCTAAGCACAGATACGCAGTATTTT.

J is TRBJ2-7 and V is TRBV11-2, with D maybe TRBD1 (6 bases). This CDR3 is 16 amino acids long. The V and J ends lost 5 bases and 1 base respectively, with 18 bases between them. Germline V gene data show CDR1 as SGHAT and CDR2 as FQNNGV. CDR3 nucleotides: TGTGCCAGCAGCCCCCTTCCCATAGGGGGTTCCTACGAGCAGTACTTC. It codes for CASSPLPIGGSYEQYF.

The V call is TRBV7-9, the J call TRBJ1-1; 8 nucleotides line up with TRBD1. Germline V gene data show CDR1 as SEHNR and CDR2 as FQNEAQ (reference sequence). CDR3 size: 14 residues. Trimming removed 6 bases from V and 5 bases from J; junction bases left unmatched: 8. Here the CDR3 DNA reads TGTGCCAGCAGGGTTGACAGGGGCACGACTGAAGCTTTCTTT. Its translation is CASRVDRGTTEAFF.

This clone was counted between two and nine times. The CDR3 loop reads CASSQLGGVLADTQYF. The CDR3 nucleotides are TGTGCCAGCAGCCAACTCGGGGGGGTCTTGGCAGATACGCAGTATTTT. This rearrangement joins TRBV3-1 (or the pseudogene TRBV3-2) to TRBJ2-3; 8 nucleotides align to TRBD2. Trimming took 2 bases from V and 4 from J; bases not matched to a gene: 8. CDR3 length: 16 residues. The V gene's germline CDR1 is LGHDT and CDR2 YNNKEL (reference sequence).

The count of this clone is one. The chain is built from TRBV2 and TRBJ1-1, with 7 bases identical to TRBD1. The CDR3 length is 17 residues. The V gene's germline CDR1 is SNHLY and CDR2 FYNNEI. The J segment lost 0 bases and the V segment lost 6 bases, leaving 13 bases of the junction unmatched. DNA of the CDR3: TGTGCCAGCAGGAGTAGGAGGGGGCGCGAAATGAACACTGAAGCTTTCTTT. This encodes CASRSRRGREMNTEAFF.

The table lists this clone with a few counts. V usage is TRBV14 and J usage is TRBJ2-1, with TRBD2 as a possible D gene (5 bases). The CDR3 is 17 residues long. V was trimmed by 4 bases and J by 6 bases, leaving 22 bases between them. Germline-derived CDR1 and CDR2 are SGHDN and FVKESK. As DNA, the CDR3 is TGTGCCAGCAGCCCAAGGACGGGAATCAACTTTGGCAATGAGCAGTTCTTC. It yields the protein CASSPRTGINFGNEQFF.

The chain joins TRBV15 to TRBJ2-4; TRBD1 matches 7 bases. The CDR3 has 16 amino acids. With V trimmed by 0 bases and J by 5 bases, 7 bases remained unmatched. Germline V gives CDR1 LNHNV, CDR2 YYDKDF (reference sequence). Here the CDR3 reads CATSRDLGTAENIQYF. The CDR3 DNA reads as TGTGCCACCAGCAGAGATTTGGGGACAGCAGAAAACATTCAGTACTTC.